This T cell receptor beta chain was sequenced during a study of blood T cells in healthy people across ages. It was with a sample-barcoded 5' primer and a J-beta primer mix that a second PCR of roughly 7 to 12 cycles was run. TCRdb independently ran MiXCR on the 5' RACE reads; one entry per CDR3 protein. Among 550,000 to 600,000 distinct CDR3 sequences, under 55% were seen once, and the ten largest hold around 23%. This clonotype has only one observation. The germline CDR1 and CDR2 sequences are DFQATT and SNEGSKA (reference sequence). The CDR3 totals 15 residues. V was trimmed by 1 base and J by 7 bases, leaving 20 bases between them.

The clonotype comes from an elderly man in good health. The sequenced sample consisted of blood. The chain carries TRBV20-1 and TRBJ2-7; D remains unclear. CDR3 loop: CSARGPRLGLGEQYF. CDR3 coding DNA: TGCAGTGCTAGAGGTCCGAGACTCGGGCTAGGTGAGCAGTACTTC.